This entry lists 20 T cell receptor beta chains sequenced from one sample in a study of OX40 agonist ivuxolimab in advanced cancers. The method behind the library was the immunoSEQ multiplex PCR assay. Held by TCRdb, this immuneACCESS table contains in-frame sequences only and omits some clones. Under half of the omission traces to an unresolved V gene where checked; the cause of the rest is unknown. In all, the sample holds about 80,000 clones, and over 90% of those were seen once. Approximately 0.69% of the sample rests with the top ten. This material consisted of CD4+ or CD8+ T cells sorted from blood, taken in a trial of the OX40 agonist ivuxolimab. The receptor source for this set is an adult with an advanced solid tumor such as melanoma, head and neck, liver or kidney cancer.

The V call is TRBV6-1, the J call TRBJ2-1; 9 bases align to TRBD2. The V segment lost 6 bases and the J segment 8 bases; nucleotides outside the gene matches: 11. Germline lookup yields CDR1 MNHNS and CDR2 SASEGT. This CDR3 spans 15 amino acids. As DNA, the CDR3 is TGTGCCAGCAGGTCCAGGGGCGGGGGGGGCGATGAGCAGTTCTTC. Its translation: CASRSRGGGGDEQFF.

For the CDR3, the DNA is TGTGCCAGCAGCTCTGACGGACTTGGTGCAGAGACCCAGTACTTC. It is translated as CASSSDGLGAETQYF. V is TRBV7-2 and J is TRBJ2-5, with D possibly being TRBD2 (5 bases). V was pared by 4 bases and J by 4 bases, with 16 bases between. The CDR3 totals 15 residues. Germline CDR1 is SGHTA and CDR2 is FQGNSA.

This sequence joins TRBV5-6 and TRBJ1-4, with 9 bases aligning to TRBD1. V shed 5 bases, J shed 7 bases, and the junction held 15 bases outside the gene matches. The CDR3 is 17 residues long. The germline CDR1 and CDR2 sequences are SGHDT and YYEEEE. The CDR3 sequence: CASSYNGQGNWGEKLFF. CDR3 DNA: TGTGCCAGCAGTTATAACGGACAGGGGAATTGGGGTGAAAAACTGTTTTTT. The full variable domain, with the rest looked up from reference TRBV5-6 and TRBJ1-4, is DAGVTQSPTHLIKTRGQQVTLRCSPKSGHDTVSWYQQALGQGPQFIFQYYEEEERQRGNFPDRFSGHQFPNYSSELNVNALLLGDSALYLCASSYNGQGNWGEKLFFGSGTQLSVL.

The V gene is TRBV7-2, the J gene TRBJ2-5; no definite D call. The V gene lost 5 bases and the J gene lost 5 bases, with 12 bases spanning the gap. The CDR3 covers 13 residues. Germline V gives CDR1 SGHTA, CDR2 FQGNSA. The CDR3: CASSPGSKETQYF. The CDR3 DNA reads as TGTGCCAGCAGCCCCGGGTCGAAGGAGACCCAGTACTTC.

The CDR3 here is CASRRTRYNEQFF. CDR3 bases: TGTGCCAGCAGGCGGACTAGGTATAATGAGCAGTTCTTC. The chain combines TRBV6-1 with TRBJ2-1; 7 bases align to TRBD2. CDR3 length equals 13 residues. V lost 6 bases to trimming and J lost 7 bases; unmatched junction nucleotides: 6. Germline V gene sequence: CDR1 MNHNS, CDR2 SASEGT.

This clone was counted a single time. The rearrangement uses TRBV30 and TRBJ2-3; no clear D gene. The CDR3 has 12 residues. V gave up 0 bases and J gave up 5 bases, with 6 bases separating them. CDR1 is GTSNPN, CDR2 SVGIG, per germline (reference sequence). CDR3 nucleotides: TGTGCCTGGAGTGTACTGGGAGATACGCAGTATTTT. It codes for CAWSVLGDTQYF.

In its sample, this clone was seen a few times. The chain has TRBV7-9 and TRBJ2-2; TRBD2 matches 15 bases. The CDR3 spans 17 residues. Germline trimming cut 2 bases from V and 6 bases from J; bases unmatched to any gene: 4. From germline, CDR1 is SEHNR and CDR2 FQNEAQ (reference sequence). The CDR3, as DNA: TGTGCCAGCAGCTTACGGACTAGCGGGAGGGTCGCCGGGGAGCTGTTTTTT. Translating it yields CASSLRTSGRVAGELFF.

The rearrangement uses TRBV7-3 and TRBJ2-2; TRBD1 might be the D (5 bases). The CDR3 runs to 15 residues. Trimming took 3 bases from V and 2 from J, leaving 10 bases between them. Germline assignment: CDR1 SGHTA and CDR2 FQGTGA. This chain's CDR3 is CASSLGPSNTGELFF. CDR3 nucleotide sequence: TGTGCCAGCAGCTTGGGGCCCTCTAACACCGGGGAGCTGTTTTTT.

The chain carries TRBV2 and TRBJ2-7; D remains unclear. The CDR3 contains 14 residues. V shed 6 bases and J shed 2 bases, with 14 bases lying between them. Germline loops: CDR1 SNHLY, CDR2 FYNNEI. CDR3 DNA: TGTGCCAGCAGCCCGACTGAGGTCGCCTACGAGCAGTACTTC. Protein sequence: CASSPTEVAYEQYF.

The chain employs TRBV2 and TRBJ2-7; a possible D gene is TRBD1 (5 bases). The CDR3 runs 13 residues. Trimming shortened V by 7 bases and J by 7 bases, and 17 bases separated the two germline ends. CDR1 SNHLY and CDR2 FYNNEI come from the germline V gene. CDR3 sequence reads: CASNPNGRGEQYF. CDR3 bases: TGTGCCAGCAACCCGAACGGAAGGGGAGAGCAGTACTTC.

CDR3 loop: CASSSTSGALFF. Here the CDR3 DNA reads TGTGCCAGCAGCTCAACATCTGGTGCGCTGTTTTTT. The chain carries TRBV6-9 and TRBJ2-2; D uncertain. V lost 6 bases to trimming and J lost 13 bases, with 15 bases between them. This CDR3 comprises 12 residues. The germline gives CDR1 MNHGY, CDR2 SVAAGI.

J is TRBJ1-4 and V is TRBV6-5; 7 bases fit TRBD1. The V gene end was trimmed by 6 bases and the J gene end by 8 bases; junction bases not matched to a gene: 9. The CDR3 loop spans 14 amino acids. Germline V gene lookup returns CDR1 MNHEY and CDR2 SVGAGI. Here the CDR3 reads CASSLRQGEEKLFF. The DNA for the CDR3 is TGTGCCAGCAGCCTCAGACAGGGTGAGGAAAAACTGTTTTTT.

The V and J genes are TRBV5-1 and TRBJ1-3; D not resolved. The V end was cut by 5 bases, the J end by 4 bases, with 10 bases between. The germline V gene encodes CDR1 SGHRS and CDR2 YFSETQ. CDR3 length: 13 residues. The CDR3 reads CASSSDPGNTIYF. The CDR3 nucleotides read TGCGCCAGCAGTTCGGACCCAGGAAACACCATATATTTT.

The chain is built from TRBV4-2 and TRBJ2-6, with 14 bases matching TRBD2. CDR1 and CDR2 (germline): LGHNA, YNFKEQ. The length of the CDR3 is 17 residues. V dropped 4 bases and J dropped 2; count of bases not matched to a gene: 1. CDR3 DNA: TGTGCCAGCAGCCGACTAGCGGGAGGGCCTGGGGCCAACGTCCTGACTTTC. Translation: CASSRLAGGPGANVLTF.

This chain joins TRBV4-1 and TRBJ2-5; D gene unclear. The germline gives CDR1 MGHRA, CDR2 YSYEKL. This CDR3 has 13 residues. Trimming took off 0 bases at V and 6 bases at J, with 8 bases between the two ends. DNA of the CDR3: TGCGCCAGCAGCCAAGATAGGGCACAGACCCAGTACTTC. The encoded protein is CASSQDRAQTQYF.

J is TRBJ2-5 and V is TRBV18; D possibly corresponds to TRBD2 (7 bases). This CDR3 region has 15 residues. Trimming took off 0 bases at V and 5 bases at J, with 13 bases between the two ends. The germline V gene encodes CDR1 KGHSH and CDR2 LQKENI. CDR3 in DNA: TGTGCCAGCTCACCACCGGGGGGGCGCTGGGAGACCCAGTACTTC. Amino acid sequence: CASSPPGGRWETQYF.

The gene calls are TRBV10-3 and TRBJ2-6; TRBD1 might be the D (6 bases). Between the trimmed V and J ends, which lost 4 bases and 1 base, there was a span of 14 bases. The CDR3 runs to 17 residues. Germline V lookup: CDR1 ENHRY, CDR2 SYGVKD. CDR3 protein: CAISGRDTFSGANVLTF. For the CDR3, the DNA is TGTGCCATCAGTGGCCGGGACACATTTTCTGGGGCCAACGTCCTGACTTTC.

This chain's CDR3 is CASRNRDLTYEQYF. The DNA of the CDR3 is TGTGCCAGCCGCAACCGGGACCTCACCTACGAGCAGTACTTC. The chain links TRBV6-5 to TRBJ2-7; D could derive from TRBD1 or TRBD2 (5 bases each). The CDR3 spans 14 residues. Germline assignment: CDR1 MNHEY and CDR2 SVGAGI. Between the trimmed V and J ends, which lost 8 bases and 2 bases, there was a span of 16 bases.

The V and J genes are TRBV9 and TRBJ2-3; D possibly corresponds to TRBD1 (5 bases). The V gene's germline CDR1 is SGDLS and CDR2 YYNGEE. V lost 3 bases to trimming and J lost 1 base, with 15 bases between them. This CDR3 comprises 16 residues. The DNA for the CDR3 is TGTGCCAGCAGCGGAACAGGTGCTCATCGCACAGATACGCAGTATTTT. It is translated as CASSGTGAHRTDTQYF. The variable domain in full, with the rest retrieved from reference TRBV9 and TRBJ2-3, is DSGVTQTPKHLITATGQRVTLRCSPRSGDLSVYWYQQSLDQGLQFLIQYYNGEERAKGNILERFSAQQFPDLHSELNLSSLELGDSALYFCASSGTGAHRTDTQYFGPGTRLTVL.

The V and J genes are TRBV15 and TRBJ1-2; 7 bases match TRBD1. The V segment lost 3 bases and the J segment 4 bases; nucleotides outside the gene matches: 2. Germline-derived CDR1 and CDR2 are LNHNV and YYDKDF (reference sequence). The CDR3 is made up of 13 amino acids. The CDR3 nucleotides are TGTGCCACCAGCAGCAGGGGGGGCTATGGCTACACCTTC. Encoded protein: CATSSRGGYGYTF.